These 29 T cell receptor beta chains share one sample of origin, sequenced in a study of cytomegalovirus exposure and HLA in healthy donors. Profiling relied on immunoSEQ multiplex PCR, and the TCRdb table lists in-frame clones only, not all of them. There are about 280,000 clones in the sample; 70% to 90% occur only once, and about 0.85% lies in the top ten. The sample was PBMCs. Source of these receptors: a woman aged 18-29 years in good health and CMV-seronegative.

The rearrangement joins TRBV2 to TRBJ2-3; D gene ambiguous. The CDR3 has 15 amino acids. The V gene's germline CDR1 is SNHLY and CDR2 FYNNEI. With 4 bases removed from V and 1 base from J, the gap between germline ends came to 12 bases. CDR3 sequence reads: CASSGRARGTDTQYF. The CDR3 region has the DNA TGTGCCAGCAGTGGTCGCGCACGTGGCACAGATACGCAGTATTTT.

CDR3 sequence: CASSWTGNYGYTF. In DNA, the CDR3 is TGTGCCAGCAGTTGGACAGGAAACTATGGCTACACCTTC. The chain couples TRBV27 to TRBJ1-2; 7 bases match TRBD1. The J segment lost 2 bases and the V segment lost 4 bases, leaving 1 base of the junction unmatched. Germline assignment: CDR1 MNHEY and CDR2 SMNVEV (reference sequence). The CDR3 is 13 residues long.

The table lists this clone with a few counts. The CDR3 is CAGGRSREQYF. As DNA, the CDR3 is TGTGCCGGGGGCAGGAGCCGCGAGCAGTACTTC. The chain has TRBV28 and TRBJ2-7, with a tentative D call TRBD1 (6 bases). Trimming pared 11 bases from V and 6 bases from J, leaving 14 bases between. From germline, CDR1 is MDHEN and CDR2 SYDVKM. The CDR3 consists of 11 residues.

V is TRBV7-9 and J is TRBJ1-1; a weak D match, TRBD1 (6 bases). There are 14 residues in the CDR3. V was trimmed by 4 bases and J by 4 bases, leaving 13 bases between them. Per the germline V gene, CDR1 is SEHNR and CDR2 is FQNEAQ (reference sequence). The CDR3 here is CASSYRGAGTEAFF. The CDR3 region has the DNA TGTGCCAGCAGCTATCGGGGGGCGGGCACTGAAGCTTTCTTT.

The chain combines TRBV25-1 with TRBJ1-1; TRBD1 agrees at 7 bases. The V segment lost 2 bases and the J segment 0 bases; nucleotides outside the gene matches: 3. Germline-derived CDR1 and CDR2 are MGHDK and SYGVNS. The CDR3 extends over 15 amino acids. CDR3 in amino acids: CASSEPDRMNTEAFF. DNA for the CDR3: TGTGCCAGCAGTGAACCGGACAGGATGAACACTGAAGCTTTCTTT.

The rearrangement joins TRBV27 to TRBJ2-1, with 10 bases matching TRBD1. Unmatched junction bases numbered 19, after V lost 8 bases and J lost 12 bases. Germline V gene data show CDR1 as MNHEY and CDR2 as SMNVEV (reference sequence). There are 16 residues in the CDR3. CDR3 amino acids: CASRRQGAPSGLTQFF. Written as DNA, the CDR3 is TGTGCCAGCCGCCGACAGGGGGCGCCTTCGGGGCTGACGCAGTTCTTC.

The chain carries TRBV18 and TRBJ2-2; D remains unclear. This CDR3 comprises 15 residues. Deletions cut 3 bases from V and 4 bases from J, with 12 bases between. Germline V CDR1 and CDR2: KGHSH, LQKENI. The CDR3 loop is CASSPWSPGTGELFF. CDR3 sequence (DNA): TGTGCCAGCTCACCTTGGTCTCCAGGCACCGGGGAGCTGTTTTTT. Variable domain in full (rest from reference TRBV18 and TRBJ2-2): NAGVMQNPRHLVRRRGQEARLRCSPMKGHSHVYWYRQLPEEGLKFMVYLQKENIIDESGMPKERFSAEFPKEGPSILRIQQVVRGDSAAYFCASSPWSPGTGELFFGEGSRLTVL.

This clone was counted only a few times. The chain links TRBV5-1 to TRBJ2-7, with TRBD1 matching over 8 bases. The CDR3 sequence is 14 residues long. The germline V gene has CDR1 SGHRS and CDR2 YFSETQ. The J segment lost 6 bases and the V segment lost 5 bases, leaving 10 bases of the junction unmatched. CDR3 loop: CASSLHQGASEQYF. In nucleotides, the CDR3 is TGCGCCAGCAGTTTACACCAGGGGGCTAGCGAGCAGTACTTC.

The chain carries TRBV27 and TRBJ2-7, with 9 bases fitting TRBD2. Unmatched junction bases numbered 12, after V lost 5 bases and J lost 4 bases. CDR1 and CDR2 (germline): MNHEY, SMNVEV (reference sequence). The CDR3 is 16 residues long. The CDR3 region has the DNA TGTGCCAGCAGTCCGACCGGGACTAGCACCATTTACGAGCAGTACTTC. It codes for CASSPTGTSTIYEQYF.

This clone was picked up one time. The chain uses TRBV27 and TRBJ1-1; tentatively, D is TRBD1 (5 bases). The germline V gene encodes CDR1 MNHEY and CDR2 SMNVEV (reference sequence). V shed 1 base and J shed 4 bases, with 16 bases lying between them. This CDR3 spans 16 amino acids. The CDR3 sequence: CASSLWAGKIGTEAFF. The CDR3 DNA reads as TGTGCCAGCAGTTTATGGGCAGGGAAGATAGGCACTGAAGCTTTCTTT.

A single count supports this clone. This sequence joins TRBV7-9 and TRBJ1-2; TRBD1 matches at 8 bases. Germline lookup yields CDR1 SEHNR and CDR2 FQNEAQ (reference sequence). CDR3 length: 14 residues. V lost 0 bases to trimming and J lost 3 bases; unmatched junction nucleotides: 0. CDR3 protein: CASSLATGDYGYTF. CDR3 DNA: TGTGCCAGCAGCTTAGCGACAGGGGACTATGGCTACACCTTC.

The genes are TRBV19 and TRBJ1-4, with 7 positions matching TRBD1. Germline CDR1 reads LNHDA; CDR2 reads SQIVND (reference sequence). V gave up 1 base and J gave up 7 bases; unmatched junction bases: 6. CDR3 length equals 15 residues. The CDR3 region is CASSIGGTDTEKLFF. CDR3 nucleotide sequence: TGTGCCAGTAGTATAGGCGGGACAGATACTGAAAAACTGTTTTTT.

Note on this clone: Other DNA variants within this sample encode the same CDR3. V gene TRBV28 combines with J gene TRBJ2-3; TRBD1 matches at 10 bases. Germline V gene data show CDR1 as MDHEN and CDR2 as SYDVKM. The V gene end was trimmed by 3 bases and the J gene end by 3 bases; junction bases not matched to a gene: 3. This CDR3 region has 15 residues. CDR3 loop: CASSFLDRGTDTQYF. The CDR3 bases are TGTGCCAGCAGTTTCTTGGACAGGGGGACAGATACGCAGTATTTT.

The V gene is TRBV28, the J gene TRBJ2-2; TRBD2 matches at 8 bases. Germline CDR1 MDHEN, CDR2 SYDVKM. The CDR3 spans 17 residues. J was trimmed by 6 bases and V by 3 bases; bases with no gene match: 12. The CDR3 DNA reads TGTGCCAGCAGTTTTTTGCCTCCGGGACTAGGGTCCGGGGAGCTGTTTTTT. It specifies CASSFLPPGLGSGELFF. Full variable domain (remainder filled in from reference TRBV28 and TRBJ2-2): DVKVTQSSRYLVKRTGEKVFLECVQDMDHENMFWYRQDPGLGLRLIYFSYDVKMKEKGDIPEGYSVSREKKERFSLILESASTNQTSMYLCASSFLPPGLGSGELFFGEGSRLTVL.

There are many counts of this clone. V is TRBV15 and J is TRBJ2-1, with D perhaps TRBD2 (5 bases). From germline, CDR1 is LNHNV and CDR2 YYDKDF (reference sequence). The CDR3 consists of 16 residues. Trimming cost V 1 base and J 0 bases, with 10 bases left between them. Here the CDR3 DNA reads TGTGCCACCAGCAGAGTGTCCGGAGGCTCCTACAATGAGCAGTTCTTC. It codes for CATSRVSGGSYNEQFF.

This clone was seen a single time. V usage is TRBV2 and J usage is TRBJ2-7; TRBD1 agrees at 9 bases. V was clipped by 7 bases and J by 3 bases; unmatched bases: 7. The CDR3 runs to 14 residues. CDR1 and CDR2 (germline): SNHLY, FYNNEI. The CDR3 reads CASTPDRGHYEQYF. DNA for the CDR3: TGTGCCAGCACCCCGGACAGGGGTCACTACGAGCAGTACTTC.

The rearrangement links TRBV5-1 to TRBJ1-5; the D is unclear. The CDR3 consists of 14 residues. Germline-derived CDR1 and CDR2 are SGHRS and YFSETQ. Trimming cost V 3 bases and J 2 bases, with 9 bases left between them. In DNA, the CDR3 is TGCGCCAGCAGCTCCATCGGGGGCAATCAGCCCCAGCATTTT. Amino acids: CASSSIGGNQPQHF.

This chain's CDR3 is CASRQSREGGPQHF. In DNA, the CDR3 is TGTGCCAGCAGGCAAAGTAGGGAGGGTGGGCCCCAGCATTTT. The chain has TRBV28 and TRBJ1-5; D not resolved. The CDR3 extends over 14 amino acids. Between the trimmed V and J ends, which lost 6 bases and 9 bases, there was a span of 18 bases. Germline V gives CDR1 MDHEN, CDR2 SYDVKM.

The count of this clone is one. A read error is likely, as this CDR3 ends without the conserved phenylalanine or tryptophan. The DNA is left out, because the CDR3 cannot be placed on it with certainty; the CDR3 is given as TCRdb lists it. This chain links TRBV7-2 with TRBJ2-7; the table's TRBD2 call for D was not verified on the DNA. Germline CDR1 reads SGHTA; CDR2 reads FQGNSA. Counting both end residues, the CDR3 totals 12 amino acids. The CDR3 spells CASSPQAGAPRI.

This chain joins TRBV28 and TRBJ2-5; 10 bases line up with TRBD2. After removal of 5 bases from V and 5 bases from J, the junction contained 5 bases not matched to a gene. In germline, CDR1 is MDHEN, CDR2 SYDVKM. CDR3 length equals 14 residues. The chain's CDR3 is CASSALAGVETQYF. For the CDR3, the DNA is TGTGCCAGCAGTGCGCTAGCGGGAGTTGAGACCCAGTACTTC.

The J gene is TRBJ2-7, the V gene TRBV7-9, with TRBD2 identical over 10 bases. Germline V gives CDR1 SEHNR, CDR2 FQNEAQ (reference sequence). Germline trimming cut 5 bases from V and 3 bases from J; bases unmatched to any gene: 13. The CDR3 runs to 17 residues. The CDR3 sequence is CASSPPRGTSGDYEQYF. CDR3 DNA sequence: TGTGCCAGCAGCCCCCCCCGGGGCACTAGCGGGGACTACGAGCAGTACTTC. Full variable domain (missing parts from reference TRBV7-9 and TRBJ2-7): DTGVSQNPRHKITKRGQNVTFRCDPISEHNRLYWYRQTLGQGPEFLTYFQNEAQLEKSRLLSDRFSAERPKGSFSTLEIQRTEQGDSAMYLCASSPPRGTSGDYEQYFGPGTRLTVT.

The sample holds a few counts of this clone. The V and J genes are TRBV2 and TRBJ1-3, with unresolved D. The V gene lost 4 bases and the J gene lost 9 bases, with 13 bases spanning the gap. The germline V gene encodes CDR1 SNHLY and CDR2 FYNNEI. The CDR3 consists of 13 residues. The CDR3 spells CASSVVGSSTIYF. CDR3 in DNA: TGTGCCAGCAGTGTTGTAGGGAGTAGCACCATATATTTT.

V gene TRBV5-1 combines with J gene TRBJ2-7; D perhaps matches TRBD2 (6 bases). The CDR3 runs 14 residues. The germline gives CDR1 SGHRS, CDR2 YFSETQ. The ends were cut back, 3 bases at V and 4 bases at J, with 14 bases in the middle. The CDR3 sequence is CASSWGSGLYEQYF. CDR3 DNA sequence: TGCGCCAGCAGCTGGGGTAGCGGATTATACGAGCAGTACTTC.

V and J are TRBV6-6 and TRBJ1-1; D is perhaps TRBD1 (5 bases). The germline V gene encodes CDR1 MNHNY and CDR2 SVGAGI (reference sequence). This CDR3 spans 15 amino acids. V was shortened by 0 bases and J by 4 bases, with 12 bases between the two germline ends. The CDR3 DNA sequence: TGTGCCAGCAGTTACTCTATTGGAAGGGGCACTGAAGCTTTCTTT. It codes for CASSYSIGRGTEAFF.

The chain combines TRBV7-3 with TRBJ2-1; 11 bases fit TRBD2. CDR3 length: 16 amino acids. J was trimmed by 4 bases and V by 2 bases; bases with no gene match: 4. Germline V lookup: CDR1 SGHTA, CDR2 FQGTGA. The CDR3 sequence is CASSLLAGGTYNEQFF. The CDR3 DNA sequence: TGTGCCAGCAGCTTACTAGCGGGGGGTACATACAATGAGCAGTTCTTC.

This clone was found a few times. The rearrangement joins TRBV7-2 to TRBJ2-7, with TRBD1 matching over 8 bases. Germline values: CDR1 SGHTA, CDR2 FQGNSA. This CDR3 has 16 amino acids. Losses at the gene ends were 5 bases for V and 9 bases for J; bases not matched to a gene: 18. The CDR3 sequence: CASSPRVGTGSSGQYF. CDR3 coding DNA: TGTGCCAGCAGCCCGCGGGTGGGGACAGGCTCCTCGGGGCAGTACTTC.

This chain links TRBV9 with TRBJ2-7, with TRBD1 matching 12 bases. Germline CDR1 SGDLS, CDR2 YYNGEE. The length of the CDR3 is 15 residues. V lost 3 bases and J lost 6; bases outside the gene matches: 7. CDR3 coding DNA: TGTGCCAGCAGCGCCGGGACAGGGGGCCCTTTCGAGCAGTACTTC. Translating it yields CASSAGTGGPFEQYF. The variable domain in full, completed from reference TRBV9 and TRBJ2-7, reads DSGVTQTPKHLITATGQRVTLRCSPRSGDLSVYWYQQSLDQGLQFLIQYYNGEERAKGNILERFSAQQFPDLHSELNLSSLELGDSALYFCASSAGTGGPFEQYFGPGTRLTVT.

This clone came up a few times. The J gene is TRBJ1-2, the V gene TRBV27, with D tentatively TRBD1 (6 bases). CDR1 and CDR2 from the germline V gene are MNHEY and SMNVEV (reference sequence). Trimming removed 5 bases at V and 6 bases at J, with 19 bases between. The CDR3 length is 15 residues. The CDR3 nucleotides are TGTGCCAGCAGTCTCCTACAGGGAGGGAGGGATGGCTACACCTTC. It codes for CASSLLQGGRDGYTF.

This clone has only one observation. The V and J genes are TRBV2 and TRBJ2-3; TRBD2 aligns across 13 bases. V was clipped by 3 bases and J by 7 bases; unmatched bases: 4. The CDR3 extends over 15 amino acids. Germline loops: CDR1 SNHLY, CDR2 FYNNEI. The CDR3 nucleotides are TGTGCCAGCAGTGATGTGGGACTAGCGGGAAATACGCAGTATTTT. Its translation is CASSDVGLAGNTQYF.